This T cell receptor (beta chain) derives from a study of cytomegalovirus exposure and HLA in healthy donors. The PCR ran on 60 Vbeta and 13 Jbeta primers. Measured with immunoSEQ multiplex PCR; TCRdb has only the in-frame clones, and not every one. The profile shows more than 140,000 clones, over 75% of them singletons. The CDR3 consists of 14 residues. V was trimmed by 0 bases and J by 3 bases, leaving 9 bases between them. The germline V gene has CDR1 GTSNPN and CDR2 SVGIG (reference sequence). The genes are TRBV30 and TRBJ1-5; perhaps TRBD1 as D (6 bases). The receptor's source is a man aged 25 to 40 in good health and CMV-seropositive. The sequencing sample was made of PBMCs. As DNA, the CDR3 is TGTGCCTGGAGTGTAGGGGGTAACAATCAGCCCCAGCATTTT. Its translation: CAWSVGGNNQPQHF.